This T cell receptor beta chain was identified in a study of blood T cell repertoires in COVID-19. Data came from immunoSEQ multiplex PCR; TCRdb stores just in-frame clones and leaves some out. The sample lists about 290,000 clones; 85% were seen once. The V gene's germline CDR1 is SGHRS and CDR2 YFSETQ. Trimming cost V 0 bases and J 7 bases, with 7 bases left between them. CDR3 length: 12 residues. The sequenced sample was peripheral blood. The TCR comes from a woman aged 45-59 years with active or convalescent COVID-19. The chain uses TRBV5-1 and TRBJ1-2; D gene ambiguous. The CDR3 region has the DNA TGCGCCAGCAGCTTGGGGCCGGGTGGCTACACCTTC. As protein: CASSLGPGGYTF. Based on the CDR3 plus reference TRBV5-1 and TRBJ1-2, the full variable domain is KAGVTQTPRYLIKTRGQQVTLSCSPISGHRSVSWYQQTPGQGLQFLFEYFSETQRNKGNFPGRFSGRQFSNSRSEMNVSTLELGDSALYLCASSLGPGGYTFGSGTRLTVV.